This is a list of T cell receptor beta chains from one sample in a study of T cell responses to AZD1222 COVID-19 vaccine. Repertoires were generated with immunoSEQ multiplex PCR, while TCRdb's copy carries only in-frame clones and drops some. The sample lists around 78,000 clones, around nine tenths occurring once. Sequencing was performed on peripheral blood, taken on day 0 of AZD1222 vaccination. The receptors shown here come from an adult in good health. CDR3s include the opening cysteine and the closing phenylalanine or tryptophan. The D gene is left open where the match is weak.

j_call | v_call | d_call | cdr3_aa
TRBJ2-1 | TRBV19 | - | CASSIAGGDEQFF
TRBJ1-5 | TRBV7-2 | TRBD1 | CASSLAPGGGQPQHF
TRBJ2-5 | TRBV7-9 | TRBD1 | CASSNRGVSGPKETQYF
TRBJ2-2 | TRBV5-1 | - | CASRGTGELFF
TRBJ2-7 | TRBV6-6 | - | CASSYSTGNEQYF
TRBJ1-1 | TRBV12-3/TRBV12-4 | - | CASSLSRDTEAFF
TRBJ2-3 | TRBV13 | TRBD2 | CASTLWLAGAGGTDTQYF
TRBJ2-3 | TRBV7-2 | TRBD2 | CASTLSGGDTQYF
TRBJ1-2 | TRBV25-1 | - | CASSEAGMNYGYTF
TRBJ2-2 | TRBV6-2/TRBV6-3 | - | CASSFSGVRELFF
TRBJ2-3 | TRBV12-3/TRBV12-4 | - | CASLLGRGDTQYF
TRBJ2-2 | TRBV18 | - | CASSRGGNTGELFF
TRBJ2-7 | TRBV7-9 | - | CASIKLGAGHYEQYF
TRBJ1-1 | TRBV2 | - | CASSEGRWTVNTEAFF
TRBJ1-1 | TRBV5-1 | - | CASGRRTIGQNTEAFF
TRBJ2-1 | TRBV19 | TRBD1 | CASSWGQGSEQFF
TRBJ1-2 | TRBV7-9 | - | CASSLLKGRLRGQSYTF
TRBJ1-6 | TRBV19 | - | CASSPHNRDSPLHF
TRBJ1-2 | TRBV24-1 | - | CATSDPRQAGYGYTF
TRBJ1-1 | TRBV7-3 | - | CASSLSGATEAFF
TRBJ2-7 | TRBV5-1 | - | CASSLEGMSLFGEQYF
TRBJ2-3 | TRBV19 | - | CASRVQVSTDTQYF
TRBJ1-1 | TRBV21-1 | - | CASSKVAATEAFF
TRBJ1-3 | TRBV11-3 | TRBD1 | CASSPKKGQFPRNTIYF
TRBJ2-1 | TRBV11-3 | TRBD2 | CASSLGGGTVGNEQFF
TRBJ2-3 | TRBV3-1/TRBV3-2 | - | CASSAPGQATDTQYF
TRBJ1-4 | TRBV14 | TRBD1 | CASSRDRVIGKLFF
TRBJ1-6 | TRBV6-4 | - | CASSDSSVGSPLHF
TRBJ1-5 | TRBV27 | - | CASSPTKTGSQHF
TRBJ2-3 | TRBV11-1 | TRBD1 | CASSFGTGEYTDTQYF
TRBJ1-1 | TRBV6-2/TRBV6-3 | - | CASSYVTQVGEAFF
TRBJ1-1 | TRBV4-1 | TRBD1 | CASSQDGTGSDTEAFF
TRBJ2-5 | TRBV7-8 | - | CASSPWGARQETQYF
TRBJ1-2 | TRBV19 | TRBD1 | CASSSGGDGYTF
TRBJ1-2 | TRBV4-1 | TRBD1 | CASSPGQGLGGYTF
TRBJ1-4 | TRBV5-1 | - | CASRTGGTNEKLFF
TRBJ1-1 | TRBV5-1 | - | CASSPDPSPGGDTEAFF
TRBJ2-7 | TRBV7-8 | TRBD1 | CASSLHRDRSSYEQYF
TRBJ1-1 | TRBV12-3/TRBV12-4 | - | CASSPGRAEAFF
TRBJ1-2 | TRBV20-1 | - | CSAFVDGYTF
TRBJ1-1 | TRBV5-5 | TRBD1 | CASSYRQGLNTEAFF
TRBJ2-2 | TRBV9 | TRBD2 | CASSVVAGALNTGELFF
TRBJ1-1 | TRBV5-6 | - | CASSRDPTTEAFF
TRBJ1-2 | TRBV27 | - | CASSLNGAGYGYTF
TRBJ1-3 | TRBV10-3 | - | CAISDSLGGFFSGNTIYF
TRBJ2-7 | TRBV28 | - | CASSWRGVYEQYF
TRBJ2-1 | TRBV9 | - | CASSAVPTARGNEQFF
TRBJ2-7 | TRBV28 | - | CASSVRAGAYYEQYF
TRBJ2-5 | TRBV21-1 | - | CASSGRDPGETQYF
TRBJ1-1 | TRBV7-6 | - | CASSLKGYMNTEAFF
TRBJ2-3 | TRBV11-3 | - | CASSLGVNTQYF
TRBJ2-1 | TRBV7-2 | - | CASSLALGATNNEQFF